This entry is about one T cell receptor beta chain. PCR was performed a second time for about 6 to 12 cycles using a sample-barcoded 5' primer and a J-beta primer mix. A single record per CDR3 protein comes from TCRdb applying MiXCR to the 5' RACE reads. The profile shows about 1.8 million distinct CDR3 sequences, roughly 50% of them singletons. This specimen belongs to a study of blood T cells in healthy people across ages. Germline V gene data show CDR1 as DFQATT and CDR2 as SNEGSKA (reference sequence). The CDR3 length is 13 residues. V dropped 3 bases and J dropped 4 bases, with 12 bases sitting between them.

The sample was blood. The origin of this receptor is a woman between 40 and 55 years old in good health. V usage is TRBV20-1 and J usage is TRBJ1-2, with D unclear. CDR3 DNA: TGCAGTGCTAGGATAGGGCCAAGCTATGGCTACACCTTC. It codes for CSARIGPSYGYTF.